This T cell receptor (beta chain) was documented in a study of blood T cells in healthy people across ages. Study details: Template switching captured about one barcoded beta molecule per two T cells. Points from the study as a whole: Strongly correlated with naive T cell percentage was TCR beta diversity. Per million T cells, TCR beta diversity dropped about linearly as age rose.

V was trimmed by 0 bases and J by 4 bases, leaving 10 bases between them. The germline CDR1 and CDR2 sequences are DFQATT and SNEGSKA (reference sequence). This CDR3 is built from 13 residues. Worth noting for this clonotype: The antigen remains unidentified.

PCR was performed a second time for about 7 to 12 cycles using a sample-barcoded 5' primer and a J-beta primer mix. TCRdb analysed the 5' RACE reads with MiXCR anew, one entry per CDR3 protein. The table records 1.8 million or so distinct CDR3 sequences, roughly two fifths of them present only once. This chain connects TRBV20-1 to TRBJ2-7; D is possibly TRBD1 or TRBD2 (5 bases each). This TCR was sampled from a human donor in good health. Sequencing was carried out using blood. The DNA of the CDR3 is TGCAGTGCTAGAGAGGGACGGGGATACGAGCAGTACTTC. Translated, it gives CSAREGRGYEQYF.